Presented here are 9 T cell receptor beta chains from one specimen sequenced in a study of PD-L1 blockade in urothelial cancer. This table comes from immunoSEQ multiplex PCR, and its TCRdb copy is limited to in-frame clones, with some not included. The sample yields around 19,000 clones, approximately 86% seen once. The source was PBMCs, collected around atezolizumab (anti-PD-L1) treatment. Receptor source: a man between 50 and 59 years old with urothelial cancer.

V and J are TRBV7-9 and TRBJ1-3; D gene ambiguous. V shed 1 base and J shed 4 bases, with 5 bases lying between them. The germline V gene has CDR1 SEHNR and CDR2 FQNEAQ (reference sequence). This CDR3 comprises 13 residues. The CDR3 region is CASSLDQGNTIYF. The DNA of the CDR3 is TGTGCCAGCAGCTTAGATCAAGGAAACACCATATATTTT.

The rearrangement links TRBV9 to TRBJ1-2, with 8 bases matching TRBD1. CDR1 and CDR2 from the germline V gene are SGDLS and YYNGEE. Trimming cost V 6 bases and J 8 bases; bases outside gene matches: 9. This CDR3 contains 13 residues. As DNA, the CDR3 is TGTGCCAGCATGACTGCAGGGGGCTGGGGCTACACCTTC. Residues: CASMTAGGWGYTF.

The rearrangement uses TRBV27 and TRBJ2-2; perhaps TRBD1 as D (6 bases). V lost 2 bases to trimming and J lost 2 bases, with 15 bases between them. This CDR3 is 17 amino acids long. CDR1 is MNHEY, CDR2 SMNVEV, per germline (reference sequence). CDR3 region: CASSLKVAGANTGELFF. The CDR3 DNA reads TGTGCCAGCAGTTTAAAGGTGGCAGGGGCAAACACCGGGGAGCTGTTTTTT.

In this sample, this clone turned up a few times. The chain links TRBV18 to TRBJ1-5; D call uncertain. V shed 3 bases and J shed 1 base, with 4 bases lying between them. The CDR3 runs to 13 residues. Germline V CDR1 and CDR2: KGHSH, LQKENI. The CDR3 sequence is CASSPESNQPQHF. The CDR3 region has the DNA TGTGCCAGCTCACCTGAGAGCAATCAGCCCCAGCATTTT.

This chain links TRBV5-4 with TRBJ1-1; TRBD1 matches 8 bases. Germline V lookup: CDR1 SGHNT, CDR2 YYREEE (reference sequence). V gave up 2 bases and J gave up 3 bases; unmatched junction bases: 3. This CDR3 comprises 14 residues. The CDR3 region is CASSFRGPYTEAFF. CDR3 coding DNA: TGTGCCAGCAGCTTCAGGGGGCCGTACACTGAAGCTTTCTTT.

V gene TRBV6-5 combines with J gene TRBJ2-7; perhaps TRBD1 as D (6 bases). V was cut by 0 bases and J by 2 bases, with 8 bases left in between. The CDR3 totals 14 residues. Germline CDR1 is MNHEY and CDR2 is SVGAGI. The CDR3: CASSYSWGPYEQYF. CDR3 in DNA: TGTGCCAGCAGTTACTCTTGGGGGCCCTACGAGCAGTACTTC.

This clone was seen a single time. V usage is TRBV18 and J usage is TRBJ2-5, with TRBD2 matching 11 bases. The CDR3 is made up of 16 amino acids. Germline V CDR1 and CDR2: KGHSH, LQKENI. Losses at the gene ends were 2 bases for V and 2 bases for J; bases not matched to a gene: 4. In DNA, the CDR3 is TGTGCCAGCTCACCAAGGCTAGCGGGAGGACAAGAGACCCAGTACTTC. Its translation: CASSPRLAGGQETQYF.

The genes are TRBV28 and TRBJ1-5, with 8 bases that match TRBD1. After removal of 6 bases from V and 3 bases from J, the junction contained 4 bases not matched to a gene. Germline CDR1 is MDHEN and CDR2 is SYDVKM. This CDR3 is 14 amino acids long. The CDR3 nucleotides are TGTGCCAGCAGAGGGACAGGTTTCAATCAGCCCCAGCATTTT. Translated, it gives CASRGTGFNQPQHF.

This clone is labeled medium-sized. The chain joins TRBV4-1 to TRBJ2-1, with 9 bases identical to TRBD1. Unmatched junction bases numbered 8, after V lost 1 base and J lost 7 bases. The CDR3 covers 16 residues. Germline CDR1 is MGHRA and CDR2 is YSYEKL. DNA of the CDR3: TGCGCCAGCAGCCAAGGGGACAGGGATAGATGGAATGAGCAGTTCTTC. Protein product: CASSQGDRDRWNEQFF.